This section outlines one T cell receptor beta chain sequence together with its context. The method was immunoSEQ multiplex PCR; TCRdb's version includes in-frame clones alone and lacks a portion of them. The table shows more than 95,000 clones, with around 87% occurring only once. The data derive from a study of blood T cell repertoires in COVID-19. Study information: There were acute and convalescent COVID-19 samples, and they came from the United States, Italy and Spain. The cDNA or gDNA used as material had been derived from T cells, B-cell-depleted T cells, or PBMCs.

Germline V CDR1 and CDR2: SNHLY, FYNNEI. V gave up 6 bases and J gave up 8 bases; unmatched junction bases: 15. The CDR3 runs to 16 residues. Sequencing input: peripheral blood. The gene calls are TRBV2 and TRBJ2-1; 8 positions agree with TRBD2. The receptor was derived from a man aged 50 to 60 with acute or convalescent COVID-19. The CDR3, as DNA: TGTGCCAGCAGACCCACTAGCGGTGGGGCCGGGGATGAGCAGTTCTTC. It yields the protein CASRPTSGGAGDEQFF.